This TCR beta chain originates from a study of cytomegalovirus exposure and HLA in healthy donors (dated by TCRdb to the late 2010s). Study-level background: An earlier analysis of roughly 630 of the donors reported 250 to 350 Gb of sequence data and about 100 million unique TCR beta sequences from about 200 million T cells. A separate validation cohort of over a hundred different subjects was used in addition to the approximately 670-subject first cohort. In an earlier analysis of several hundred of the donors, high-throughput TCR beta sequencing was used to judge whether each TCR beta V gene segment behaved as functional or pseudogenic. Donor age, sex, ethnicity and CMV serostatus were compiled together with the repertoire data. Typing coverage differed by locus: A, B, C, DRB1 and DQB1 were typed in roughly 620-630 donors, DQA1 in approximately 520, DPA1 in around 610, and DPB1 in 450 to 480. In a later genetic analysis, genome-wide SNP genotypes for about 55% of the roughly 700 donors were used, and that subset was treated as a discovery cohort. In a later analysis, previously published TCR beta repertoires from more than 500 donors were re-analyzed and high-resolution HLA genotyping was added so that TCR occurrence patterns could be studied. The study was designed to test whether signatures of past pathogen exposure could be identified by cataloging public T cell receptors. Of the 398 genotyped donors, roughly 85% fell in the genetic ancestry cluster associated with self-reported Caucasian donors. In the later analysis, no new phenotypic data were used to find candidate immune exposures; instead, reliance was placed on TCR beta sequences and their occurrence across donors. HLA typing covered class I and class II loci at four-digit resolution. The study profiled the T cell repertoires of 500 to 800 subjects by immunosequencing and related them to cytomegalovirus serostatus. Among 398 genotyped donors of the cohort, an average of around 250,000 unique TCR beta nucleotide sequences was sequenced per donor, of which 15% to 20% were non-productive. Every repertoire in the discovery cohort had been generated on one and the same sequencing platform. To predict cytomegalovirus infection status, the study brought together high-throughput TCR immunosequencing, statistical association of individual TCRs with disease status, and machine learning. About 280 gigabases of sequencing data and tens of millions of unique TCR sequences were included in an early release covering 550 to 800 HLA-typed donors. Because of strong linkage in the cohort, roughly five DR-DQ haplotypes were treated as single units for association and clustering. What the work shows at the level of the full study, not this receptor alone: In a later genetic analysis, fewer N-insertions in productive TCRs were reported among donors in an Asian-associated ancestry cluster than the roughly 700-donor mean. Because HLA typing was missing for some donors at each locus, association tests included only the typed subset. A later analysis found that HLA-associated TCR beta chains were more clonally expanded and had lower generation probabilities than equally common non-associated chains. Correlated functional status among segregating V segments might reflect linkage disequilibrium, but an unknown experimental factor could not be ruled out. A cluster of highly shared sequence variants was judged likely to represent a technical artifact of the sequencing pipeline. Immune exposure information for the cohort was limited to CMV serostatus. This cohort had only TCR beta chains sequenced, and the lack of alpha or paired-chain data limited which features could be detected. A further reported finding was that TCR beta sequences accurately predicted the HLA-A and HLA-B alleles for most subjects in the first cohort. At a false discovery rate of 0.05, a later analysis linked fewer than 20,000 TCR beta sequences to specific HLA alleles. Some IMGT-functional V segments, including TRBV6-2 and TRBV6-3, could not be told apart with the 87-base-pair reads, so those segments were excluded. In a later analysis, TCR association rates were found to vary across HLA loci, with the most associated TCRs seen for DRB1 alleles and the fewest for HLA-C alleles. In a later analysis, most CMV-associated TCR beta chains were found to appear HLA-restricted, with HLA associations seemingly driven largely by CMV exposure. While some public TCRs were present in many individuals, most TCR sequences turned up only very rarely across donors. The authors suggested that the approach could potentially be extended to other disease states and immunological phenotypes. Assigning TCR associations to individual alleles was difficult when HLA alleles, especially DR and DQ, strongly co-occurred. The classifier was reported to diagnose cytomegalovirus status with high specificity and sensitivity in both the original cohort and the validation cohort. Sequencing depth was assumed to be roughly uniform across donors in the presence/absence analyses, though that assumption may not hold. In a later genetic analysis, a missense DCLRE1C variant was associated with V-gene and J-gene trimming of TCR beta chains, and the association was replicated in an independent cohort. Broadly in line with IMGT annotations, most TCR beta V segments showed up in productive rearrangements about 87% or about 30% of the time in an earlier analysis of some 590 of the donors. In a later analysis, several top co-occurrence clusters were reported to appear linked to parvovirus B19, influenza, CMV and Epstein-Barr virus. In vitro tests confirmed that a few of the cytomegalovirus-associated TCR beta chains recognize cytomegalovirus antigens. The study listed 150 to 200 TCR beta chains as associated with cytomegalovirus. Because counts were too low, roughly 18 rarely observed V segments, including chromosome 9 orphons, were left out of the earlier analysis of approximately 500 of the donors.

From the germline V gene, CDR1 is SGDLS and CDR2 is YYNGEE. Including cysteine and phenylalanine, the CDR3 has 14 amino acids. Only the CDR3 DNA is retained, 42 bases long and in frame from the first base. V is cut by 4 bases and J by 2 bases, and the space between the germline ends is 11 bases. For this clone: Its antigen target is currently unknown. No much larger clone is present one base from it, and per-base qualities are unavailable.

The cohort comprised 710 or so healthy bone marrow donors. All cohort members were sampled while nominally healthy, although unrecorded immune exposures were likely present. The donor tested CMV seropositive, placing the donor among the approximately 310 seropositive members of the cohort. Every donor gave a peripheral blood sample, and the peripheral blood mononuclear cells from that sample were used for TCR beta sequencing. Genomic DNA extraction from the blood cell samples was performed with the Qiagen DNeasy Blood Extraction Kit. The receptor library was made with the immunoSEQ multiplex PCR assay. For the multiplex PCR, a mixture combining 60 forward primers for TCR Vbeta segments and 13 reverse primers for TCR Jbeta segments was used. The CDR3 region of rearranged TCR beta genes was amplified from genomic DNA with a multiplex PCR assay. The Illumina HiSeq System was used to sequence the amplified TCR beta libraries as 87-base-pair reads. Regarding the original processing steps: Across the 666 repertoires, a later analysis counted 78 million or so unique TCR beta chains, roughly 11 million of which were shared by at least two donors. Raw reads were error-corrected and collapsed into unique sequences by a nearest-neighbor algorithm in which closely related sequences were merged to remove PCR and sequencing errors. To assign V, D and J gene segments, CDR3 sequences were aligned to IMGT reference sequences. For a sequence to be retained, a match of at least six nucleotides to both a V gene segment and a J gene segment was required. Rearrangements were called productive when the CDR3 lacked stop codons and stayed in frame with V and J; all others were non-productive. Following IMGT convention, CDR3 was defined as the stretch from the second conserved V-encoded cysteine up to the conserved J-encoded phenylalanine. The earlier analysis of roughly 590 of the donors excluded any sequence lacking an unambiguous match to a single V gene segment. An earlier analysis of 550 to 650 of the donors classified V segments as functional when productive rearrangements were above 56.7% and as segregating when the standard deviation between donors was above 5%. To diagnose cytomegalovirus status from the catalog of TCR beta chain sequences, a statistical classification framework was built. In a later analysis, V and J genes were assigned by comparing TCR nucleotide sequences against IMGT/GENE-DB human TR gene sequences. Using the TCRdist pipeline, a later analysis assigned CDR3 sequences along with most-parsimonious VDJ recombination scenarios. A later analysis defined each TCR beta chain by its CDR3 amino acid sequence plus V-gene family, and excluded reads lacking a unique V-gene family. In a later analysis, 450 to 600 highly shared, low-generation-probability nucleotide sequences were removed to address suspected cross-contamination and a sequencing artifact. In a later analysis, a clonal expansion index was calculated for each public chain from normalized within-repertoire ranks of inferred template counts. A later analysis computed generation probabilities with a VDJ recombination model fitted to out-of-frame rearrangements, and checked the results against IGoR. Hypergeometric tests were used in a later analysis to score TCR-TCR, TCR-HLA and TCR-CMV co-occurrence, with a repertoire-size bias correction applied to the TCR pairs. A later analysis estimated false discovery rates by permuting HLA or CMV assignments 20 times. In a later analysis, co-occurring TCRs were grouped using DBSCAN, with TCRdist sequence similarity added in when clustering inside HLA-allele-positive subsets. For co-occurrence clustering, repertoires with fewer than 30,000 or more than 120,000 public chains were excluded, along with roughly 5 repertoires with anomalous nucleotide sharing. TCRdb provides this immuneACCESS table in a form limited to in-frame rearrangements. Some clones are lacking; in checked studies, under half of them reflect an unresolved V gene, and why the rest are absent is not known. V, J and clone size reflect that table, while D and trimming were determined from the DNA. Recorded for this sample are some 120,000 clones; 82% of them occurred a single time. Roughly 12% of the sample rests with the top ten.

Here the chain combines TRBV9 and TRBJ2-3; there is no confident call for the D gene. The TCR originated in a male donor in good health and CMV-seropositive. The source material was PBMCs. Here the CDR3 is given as CASSITLATDTQYF. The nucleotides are TGTGCCAGCAGCATAACATTAGCCACAGATACGCAGTATTTT.